This record looks at one T cell receptor (beta chain) sequence and its context. Its matching antigen is unknown. These data belong to a study of shared clonotypes between healthy human individuals. Whole-study results and caveats: The study found approximately 5% of naive CD4 clonotypes shared across several donors. Depth of sequencing was expected to influence donor clonotype sharing. Generation of non-shared clonotypes was less probable than generation of clonotypes shared by all four donors.

Naive CD8 cells lacked CD45RO and underwent positive selection for CCR7, leaving out terminally differentiated effector memory CD45RA+ cells. The CDR3 runs 18 residues. The ends were cut back, 7 bases at V and 2 bases at J, with 24 bases in the middle. The germline gives CDR1 MDHEN, CDR2 SYDVKM. The run depth of the assay was deep. This table comes from immunoSEQ multiplex PCR, and its TCRdb copy is limited to in-frame clones, with some not included. Here the sample spans 550,000 to 750,000 clones, about 92% being singletons. The chain carries TRBV28 and TRBJ2-1, with a tentative D call TRBD1 (6 bases). Sequenced material: naive CD8+ T cells sorted from blood. The receptor's source is a man aged 25 to 45 in good health. The CDR3 nucleotides read TGTGCCAGCACCCCTGGGCTAGCAGGGGCCTTCGCCTACAATGAGCAGTTCTTC. This translates into CASTPGLAGAFAYNEQFF.